The 30 T cell receptor beta chains in this list originate from one sample, sequenced in a study of CD8+CD57+ T cells in acquired aplastic anemia. TCR beta VDJ and CDR3 were profiled, and genomic DNA was the template. TCRdb passed the reads through MiXCR, listing each CDR3 protein once. The sample carries around 230,000 distinct CDR3 sequences, 61% recorded once. The specimen sequenced was sorted CD4+, CD8+, or CD8+CD57+ T cells (not recorded which) from PBMCs. The source of these receptors is a human donor in good health.

The sample holds many counts of this clonotype. The V and J genes are TRBV19 and TRBJ2-1, with 9 bases identical to TRBD2. The germline V gene encodes CDR1 LNHDA and CDR2 SQIVND (reference sequence). V lost 1 base, J lost 3 bases, and 13 bases stayed unmatched. The CDR3 spans 19 residues. In DNA, the CDR3 is TGTGCCAGTAGTATAGCAGGTCTGACTGGACTAGCGATCTACAATGAGCAGTTCTTC. Residues: CASSIAGLTGLAIYNEQFF.

The CDR3 DNA follows: TGTGCCACATCGGGCCTTGCAGAGACCCAGTACTTC. Translation: CATSGLAETQYF. The V call is TRBV24-1, the J call TRBJ2-5; D not certain. V was trimmed by 10 bases and J by 4 bases, leaving 12 bases between them. The germline V gene encodes CDR1 KGHDR and CDR2 SFDVKD. CDR3 length: 12 amino acids.

The V call is TRBV15, the J call TRBJ2-2, with D maybe TRBD2 (5 bases). The V gene lost 6 bases and the J gene lost 0 bases, with 11 bases spanning the gap. Germline loops: CDR1 LNHNV, CDR2 YYDKDF (reference sequence). The CDR3 spans 15 residues. CDR3: CATRGRGANTGELFF. In DNA form, the CDR3 reads TGTGCCACCAGAGGACGGGGAGCGAACACCGGGGAGCTGTTTTTT.

The chain couples TRBV12-3 or TRBV12-4 to TRBJ2-3; no reliable D call. The CDR3 extends over 13 amino acids. V was shortened by 10 bases and J by 0 bases, with 11 bases between the two germline ends. The CDR3 sequence is CAIRHPSTDTQYF. DNA for the CDR3: TGTGCCATCAGACACCCAAGCACAGATACGCAGTATTTT.

This clonotype has just a few counts. The chain couples TRBV7-2 to TRBJ2-1; 7 nucleotides align to TRBD2. From germline, CDR1 is SGHTA and CDR2 FQGNSA. The CDR3 is 14 residues long. V lost 7 bases to trimming and J lost 6 bases; unmatched junction nucleotides: 9. The CDR3 spells CASNKRSSGNEQFF. CDR3 nucleotide sequence: TGTGCCAGCAATAAGAGGTCTAGCGGCAATGAGCAGTTCTTC.

The chain recombines TRBV29-1 with TRBJ1-1; no clear D gene. The germline gives CDR1 SQVTM, CDR2 ANQGSEA. CDR3 length: 13 amino acids. Trimming left V 0 bases short and J 8 bases short, with 13 bases between. In nucleotides, the CDR3 is TGCAGCGTTGAAGAGCACATTGGTGTCGAAGCTTTCTTT. This sequence encodes CSVEEHIGVEAFF.

The rearrangement uses TRBV20-1 and TRBJ2-3; D is uncertain. This CDR3 spans 13 amino acids. Germline CDR1 reads DFQATT; CDR2 reads SNEGSKA (reference sequence). V was cut by 5 bases and J by 11 bases, with 20 bases left in between. This CDR3 is CSARASSYNEQYF. As DNA, the CDR3 is TGCAGTGCTCGGGCCAGCTCCTACAATGAGCAGTATTTT.

This clonotype has a single count. The V gene is TRBV14, the J gene TRBJ2-1; a weak D match, TRBD2 (6 bases). This CDR3 is 14 amino acids long. V was shortened by 1 base and J by 6 bases, with 10 bases between the two germline ends. Looked up from germline, CDR1 is SGHDN and CDR2 is FVKESK. The CDR3 DNA reads as TGTGCCAGCAGCCAAGTAGGACTATTCAATGAGCAGTTCTTC. It encodes CASSQVGLFNEQFF.

The chain has TRBV2 and TRBJ2-3; 16 bases agree with TRBD2. Looked up from germline, CDR1 is SNHLY and CDR2 is FYNNEI. The CDR3 is made up of 20 amino acids. Trimming cost V 5 bases and J 1 base; bases outside gene matches: 12. In DNA, the CDR3 is TGTGCCAGCAGTTTAGGGGGGGCGGGACTAGCGGGAGGGGGCACAGATACGCAGTATTTT. Its translation: CASSLGGAGLAGGGTDTQYF.

The genes are TRBV7-6 and TRBJ2-7; 12 bases line up with TRBD1. V was pared by 5 bases and J by 3 bases, with 5 bases of the junction left unmatched. This CDR3 has 15 amino acids. Germline V gene data show CDR1 as SGHVS and CDR2 as FNYEAQ. The DNA of the CDR3 is TGTGCCAGCAGCCAGGGACAGGGGGCGATCTACGAGCAGTACTTC. Translated, it gives CASSQGQGAIYEQYF.

This clonotype appeared a single time. CDR3 sequence: CASSDAGGLSYNEQFF. Here the CDR3 DNA reads TGTGCCAGCAGTGACGCAGGGGGCTTGTCCTACAATGAGCAGTTCTTC. This chain uses TRBV12-3 or TRBV12-4 with TRBJ2-1; 8 bases map to TRBD1. The CDR3 runs 16 residues. With 5 bases clipped from V and 1 base from J, the junction kept 7 bases outside the gene matches.

This clonotype was counted between two and nine times. This chain uses TRBV7-2 with TRBJ2-1; TRBD2 is a possible D gene (5 bases). V shed 4 bases and J shed 6 bases, with 10 bases lying between them. This CDR3 region has 13 residues. Germline V gene data show CDR1 as SGHTA and CDR2 as FQGNSA. The CDR3 is CASSSERTNEQFF. CDR3 sequence (DNA): TGTGCCAGCAGCTCGGAGCGGACCAATGAGCAGTTCTTC.

The genes are TRBV7-6 and TRBJ2-7, with TRBD1 matching 7 bases. CDR3 length equals 16 residues. The V gene end was trimmed by 2 bases and the J gene end by 2 bases; junction bases not matched to a gene: 9. The germline V gene has CDR1 SGHVS and CDR2 FNYEAQ. The CDR3 coding sequence is TGTGCCAGCAGCTTACTCCGGGACAGAGTCCCCTACGAGCAGTACTTC. Translating it yields CASSLLRDRVPYEQYF. Full variable domain (outside the CDR3, taken from reference TRBV7-6 and TRBJ2-7): GAGVSQSPRYKVTKRGQDVALRCDPISGHVSLYWYRQALGQGPEFLTYFNYEAQQDKSGLPNDRFSAERPEGSISTLTIQRTEQRDSAMYRCASSLLRDRVPYEQYFGPGTRLTVT.

The chain employs TRBV7-9 and TRBJ1-6; D is ambiguous. This CDR3 is built from 15 residues. Trimming took off 9 bases at V and 10 bases at J, with 22 bases between the two ends. Germline V gene sequence: CDR1 SEHNR, CDR2 FQNEAQ (reference sequence). CDR3 DNA: TGTGCCAGTAGTATGAGTGAGGGTCCCCTCTCACCCCTCCACTTT. Protein sequence: CASSMSEGPLSPLHF.

This clonotype showed up just once. The junction departs from the called germline gene at one end, perhaps through a read error. The chain carries TRBV7-2 and TRBJ1-1; unclear D gene. CDR1 and CDR2 (germline): SGHTA, FQGNSA. CDR3 length: 14 residues. CDR3 bases: TGTGCCAGCAGCTTACCACCTTCGAACACTGGAGCTTTCTTT. Protein product: CASSLPPSNTGAFF.

In this sample, this clonotype turned up many times. The chain has TRBV7-9 and TRBJ1-2, with D perhaps TRBD1 (5 bases). The V and J ends lost 1 base and 6 bases respectively, with 18 bases between them. The CDR3 sequence is 16 residues long. Germline V gene lookup returns CDR1 SEHNR and CDR2 FQNEAQ (reference sequence). CDR3 nucleotides: TGTGCCAGCAGCTTAGTCCCGGGGGGAGTGTCCGATGGCTACACCTTC. As protein: CASSLVPGGVSDGYTF.

This clonotype was observed a few times. The chain carries TRBV2 and TRBJ1-1; the match to TRBD1 covers 8 bases. With V trimmed by 7 bases and J by 4 bases, 5 bases remained unmatched. The CDR3 runs to 13 residues. Germline V lookup: CDR1 SNHLY, CDR2 FYNNEI. The CDR3 DNA is TGTGCCAGCAATGGACAGGGTATCACTGAAGCTTTCTTT. Its translation: CASNGQGITEAFF.

This rearrangement joins TRBV19 to TRBJ1-2; possibly TRBD1 for D (6 bases). The V end lost 3 bases, the J end lost 4 bases, and 12 bases lay between the germline ends. The germline gives CDR1 LNHDA, CDR2 SQIVND (reference sequence). This CDR3 is 14 amino acids long. The CDR3 DNA is TGTGCCAGTAGTATCCGCAGGGGTCCCTATGGCTACACCTTC. Amino acid sequence: CASSIRRGPYGYTF.

The rearrangement links TRBV24-1 to TRBJ2-2; TRBD1 aligns across 12 bases. The V segment lost 2 bases and the J segment 3 bases; nucleotides outside the gene matches: 6. CDR1 is KGHDR and CDR2 is SFDVKD in the germline V gene. The CDR3 is 18 amino acids. The CDR3, as DNA: TGTGCCACCAGTGATTACCGGGACAGGGGGCAGGACACCGGGGAGCTGTTTTTT. Residues: CATSDYRDRGQDTGELFF.

In its sample, this clonotype was seen a few times. The chain uses TRBV7-8 and TRBJ2-5; 16 bases line up with TRBD2. CDR3 size: 18 residues. Germline trimming cut 3 bases from V and 1 base from J; bases unmatched to any gene: 5. Germline loops: CDR1 SGHVS, CDR2 FQNEAQ. The CDR3 region has the DNA TGTGCCAGCAGCTTGGGGACTAGCGGGGGGGGGAGCCAAGAGACCCAGTACTTC. This gives the protein CASSLGTSGGGSQETQYF.

The CDR3 here is CSARDPSTDTQYF. The CDR3 nucleotides are TGCAGTGCTAGAGATCCTAGCACAGATACGCAGTATTTT. This chain connects TRBV20-1 to TRBJ2-3; D not certain. The CDR3 sequence is 13 residues long. Germline V gene sequence: CDR1 DFQATT, CDR2 SNEGSKA (reference sequence). Trimming stripped 0 bases from V and 0 bases from J, with 4 bases between.

CDR3 in DNA: TGTGCCACCAGTGATGACAGGGAGTGGAATCAGCCCCAGCATTTT. Its protein product is CATSDDREWNQPQHF. The chain uses TRBV24-1 and TRBJ1-5; TRBD1 aligns across 7 bases. With 3 bases clipped from V and 4 bases from J, the junction kept 5 bases outside the gene matches. Germline assignment: CDR1 KGHDR and CDR2 SFDVKD. This CDR3 has 15 amino acids.

V usage is TRBV29-1 and J usage is TRBJ1-5; a weak D match, TRBD1 (6 bases). In germline, CDR1 is SQVTM, CDR2 ANQGSEA. The CDR3 has 13 amino acids. Trimming removed 5 bases from V and 5 bases from J, with 13 bases in between. CDR3 coding DNA: TGCAGCGTTTCGGACAGCATCGATCAGCCCCAGCATTTT. Translation: CSVSDSIDQPQHF.

A remark on this clonotype: The CDR3 does not close with the conserved phenylalanine or tryptophan, likely indicating a read error. V is TRBV7-9 and J is TRBJ2-7; D is unclear. The CDR3 runs 14 residues. Germline V CDR1 and CDR2: SEHNR, FQNEAQ (reference sequence). The ends were cut back, 1 base at V and 0 bases at J, with 7 bases in the middle. This chain's CDR3 is CASSLVDSSYEQYL. Written as DNA, the CDR3 is TGTGCCAGCAGCTTAGTTGATAGCTCCTACGAGCAGTACCTC.

The chain carries TRBV15 and TRBJ1-5; 9 nucleotides line up with TRBD1. Germline V gene sequence: CDR1 LNHNV, CDR2 YYDKDF (reference sequence). J lost 6 bases, V lost 3 bases, and 3 bases had no gene match. This CDR3 spans 14 amino acids. CDR3 sequence: CATSRDRGAQPQHF. Here the CDR3 DNA reads TGTGCCACCAGCAGGGACAGGGGTGCTCAGCCCCAGCATTTT.

Turning to this clonotype: The DNA is omitted, as the CDR3 cannot be located on it reliably, and the CDR3 follows TCRdb's listing. This chain links TRBV7-6 with TRBJ2-7. The length of the CDR3 is 18 amino acids, counting both ends. Germline loops: CDR1 SGHVS, CDR2 FNYEAQ. The CDR3 loop is CDSSFYICSARVSYEQYF.

This clonotype has just one count. This sequence joins TRBV2 and TRBJ2-6; 8 nucleotides agree with TRBD1. Per the germline V gene, CDR1 is SNHLY and CDR2 is FYNNEI. Unmatched junction bases numbered 4, after V lost 5 bases and J lost 4 bases. The CDR3 length is 15 residues. CDR3 in amino acids: CASSLQGVGANVLTF. The CDR3 bases are TGTGCCAGCAGTCTACAGGGGGTCGGGGCCAACGTCCTGACTTTC.

The chain links TRBV7-6 to TRBJ1-6; TRBD1 agrees at 7 bases. The V gene end was trimmed by 4 bases and the J gene end by 7 bases; junction bases not matched to a gene: 7. The CDR3 is 15 residues long. The germline gives CDR1 SGHVS, CDR2 FNYEAQ. This CDR3 is CASSSTGQSNSPLHF. CDR3 in DNA: TGTGCCAGCAGCTCCACGGGACAGTCAAATTCACCCCTCCACTTT.

This clonotype was recorded at least ten times. The chain joins TRBV5-6 to TRBJ2-5, with TRBD2 matching 11 bases. CDR3 length: 17 amino acids. The V gene end was trimmed by 4 bases and the J gene end by 2 bases; junction bases not matched to a gene: 10. Looked up from germline, CDR1 is SGHDT and CDR2 is YYEEEE. The CDR3 sequence: CASSQAFSGRVQETQYF. The DNA of the CDR3 is TGTGCCAGCAGCCAGGCGTTTAGCGGGAGGGTTCAAGAGACCCAGTACTTC.

The chain couples TRBV7-9 to TRBJ2-7; 8 bases map to TRBD2. Trimming cost V 4 bases and J 6 bases; bases outside gene matches: 5. CDR3 length equals 13 residues. Germline V gene lookup returns CDR1 SEHNR and CDR2 FQNEAQ (reference sequence). CDR3 amino acids: CASSSGGASEQYF. For the CDR3, the DNA is TGTGCCAGCAGCTCCGGGGGGGCCTCCGAGCAGTACTTC.